This T cell receptor delta chain was sequenced in a study of gamma-delta T cells after stem cell transplantation. TCRdb reapplied CATT to the RT-PCR reads. The table includes around 13,000 delta-chain clones, more than 30% detected once. This clone was recorded a few times. The CDR3 covers 15 residues. Trimming left V 3 bases short and J 2 bases short, with 14 bases between. The germline gives CDR1 NSMFDY, CDR2 ISSIKDK. Sequencing was performed on gamma-delta T cells. This sequence was found in a human donor. It is not recorded whose cells these are; they may come from a transplant donor. The chain has TRAV29/DV5 and TRDJ2; D remains ambiguous. CDR3 sequence reads: CAATGPTGLTAQLFF. DNA of the CDR3: TGTGCAGCAACGGGTCCGACGGGCTTGACAGCACAACTCTTCTTT.